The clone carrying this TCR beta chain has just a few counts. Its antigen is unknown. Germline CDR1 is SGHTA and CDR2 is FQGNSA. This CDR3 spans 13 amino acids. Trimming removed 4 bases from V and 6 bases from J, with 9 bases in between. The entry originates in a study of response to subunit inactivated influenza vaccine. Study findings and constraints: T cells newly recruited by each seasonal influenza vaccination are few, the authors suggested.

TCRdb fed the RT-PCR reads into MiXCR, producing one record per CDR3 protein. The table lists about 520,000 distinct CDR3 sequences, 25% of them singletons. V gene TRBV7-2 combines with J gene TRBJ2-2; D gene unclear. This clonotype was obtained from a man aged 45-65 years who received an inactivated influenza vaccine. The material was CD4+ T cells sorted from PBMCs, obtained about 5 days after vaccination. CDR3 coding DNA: TGTGCCAGCAGCTCAACAAGATCCGGGGAGCTGTTTTTT. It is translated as CASSSTRSGELFF.